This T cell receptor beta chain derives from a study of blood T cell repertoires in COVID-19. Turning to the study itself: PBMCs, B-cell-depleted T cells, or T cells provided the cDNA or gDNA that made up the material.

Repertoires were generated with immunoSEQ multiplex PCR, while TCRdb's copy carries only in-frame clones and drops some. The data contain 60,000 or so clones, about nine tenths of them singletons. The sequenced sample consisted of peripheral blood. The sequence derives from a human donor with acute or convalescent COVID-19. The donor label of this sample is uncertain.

The CDR3 DNA sequence: TGTGCCAGCAGCGTCTACGGGACAGGTTACAATGAGCAGTTCTTC. It codes for CASSVYGTGYNEQFF. The V call is TRBV11-3, the J call TRBJ2-1, with 8 bases matching TRBD1. Germline-derived CDR1 and CDR2 are SGHNT and YENEEA. The length of the CDR3 is 15 residues. Unmatched junction bases numbered 7, after V lost 5 bases and J lost 4 bases. Based on the CDR3 plus reference TRBV11-3 and TRBJ2-1, the full variable domain is EAGVVQSPRYKIIEKKQPVAFWCNPISGHNTLYWYLQNLGQGPELLIRYENEEAVDDSQLPKDRFSAERLKGVDSTLKIQPAELGDSAVYLCASSVYGTGYNEQFFGPGTRLTVL.